This TCR beta chain is drawn from a study of blood T cell repertoires in COVID-19. Study-level information: The analysed material was cDNA or gDNA that came from T cells, B-cell-depleted T cells, or PBMCs.

Losses at the gene ends were 0 bases for V and 3 bases for J; bases not matched to a gene: 11. CDR1 and CDR2 from the germline V gene are SEHNR and FQNEAQ (reference sequence). The CDR3 runs to 17 residues. Assignment of participants to cohorts was predicated upon participant-reported clinical history. This clone appeared once. The data were produced by immunoSEQ multiplex PCR, yet TCRdb's version contains in-frame clones alone and is incomplete. The sample lists around 300,000 clones; more than 80% were seen once. Sequencing used PBMCs or T cells enriched from blood (not recorded which). The rearrangement joins TRBV7-9 to TRBJ2-7, with 7 bases aligning to TRBD2. The receptor comes from a young woman who had recovered from COVID-19. Here the CDR3 DNA reads TGTGCCAGCAGCTTAGCCGGGGGGTTTAAGGGTCTCTACGAGCAGTACTTC. Amino acids: CASSLAGGFKGLYEQYF.